Here is one T cell receptor beta chain with its context. Its antigen remains unidentified. CDR1 is LNHDA, CDR2 SQIVND, per germline (reference sequence). The length of the CDR3 is 13 residues. The trim removed 6 bases at V and 6 bases at J, leaving 6 bases unmatched. Despite likely unrecorded immune exposures, the donors were nominally healthy at the time of sampling. A multiplex PCR was run with 60 Vbeta primers and 13 Jbeta primers. Here immunoSEQ multiplex PCR was the method, and the copy in TCRdb shows in-frame clones only, minus some. The table records some 100,000 clones, approximately 80% of them present only once. The data derive from a study of cytomegalovirus exposure and HLA in healthy donors. Study results and limitations: Per a prior analysis, the majority of TCR beta V segments were productive roughly 90% or roughly 30% of the time.

The sequencing input was PBMCs. The chain uses TRBV19 and TRBJ1-2; 8 bases fit TRBD1. The source of this sequence is a woman between 40 and 55 years old in good health and CMV-seropositive. For the CDR3, the DNA is TGTGCCAGTAGGCAGGACAGGGTGGATGGCTACACCTTC. Encoded protein: CASRQDRVDGYTF.